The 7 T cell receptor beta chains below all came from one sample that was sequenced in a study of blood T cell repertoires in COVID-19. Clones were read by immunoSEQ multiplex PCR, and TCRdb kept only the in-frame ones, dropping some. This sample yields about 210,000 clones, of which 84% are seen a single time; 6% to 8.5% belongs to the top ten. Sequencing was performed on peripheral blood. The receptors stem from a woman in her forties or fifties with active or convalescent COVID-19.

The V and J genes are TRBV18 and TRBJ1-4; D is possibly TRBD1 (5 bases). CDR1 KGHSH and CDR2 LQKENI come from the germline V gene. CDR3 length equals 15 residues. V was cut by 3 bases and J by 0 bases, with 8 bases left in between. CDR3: CASSPEGATNEKLFF. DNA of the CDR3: TGTGCCAGCTCACCGGAAGGGGCAACTAATGAAAAACTGTTTTTT.

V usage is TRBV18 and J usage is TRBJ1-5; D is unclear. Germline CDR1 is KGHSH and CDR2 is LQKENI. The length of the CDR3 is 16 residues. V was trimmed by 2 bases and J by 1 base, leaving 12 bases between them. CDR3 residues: CASSPIRGRSNQPQHF. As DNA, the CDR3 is TGTGCCAGCTCACCAATCCGAGGGCGAAGCAATCAGCCCCAGCATTTT. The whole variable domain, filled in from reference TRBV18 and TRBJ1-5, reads NAGVMQNPRHLVRRRGQEARLRCSPMKGHSHVYWYRQLPEEGLKFMVYLQKENIIDESGMPKERFSAEFPKEGPSILRIQQVVRGDSAAYFCASSPIRGRSNQPQHFGDGTRLSIL.

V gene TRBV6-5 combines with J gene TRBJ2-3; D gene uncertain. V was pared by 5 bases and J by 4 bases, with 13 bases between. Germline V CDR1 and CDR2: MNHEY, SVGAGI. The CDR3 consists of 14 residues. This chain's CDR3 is CASSRRFAADTQYF. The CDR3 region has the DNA TGTGCCAGCAGTCGGCGATTTGCGGCAGATACGCAGTATTTT.

CDR3 sequence reads: CATSGANTGELFF. In nucleotides, the CDR3 is TGTGCCACGTCAGGGGCGAACACCGGGGAGCTGTTTTTT. The genes are TRBV24-1 and TRBJ2-2; weak D call: TRBD1 (6 bases). In germline, CDR1 is KGHDR, CDR2 SFDVKD. The V gene lost 10 bases and the J gene lost 0 bases, with 8 bases spanning the gap. The CDR3 is made up of 13 amino acids.

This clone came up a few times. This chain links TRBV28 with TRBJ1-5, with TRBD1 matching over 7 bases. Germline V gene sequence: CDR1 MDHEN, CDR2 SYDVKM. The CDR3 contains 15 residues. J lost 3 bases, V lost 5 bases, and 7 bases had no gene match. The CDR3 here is CASSLGTEPNQPQHF. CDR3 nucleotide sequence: TGTGCCAGCAGTCTTGGGACAGAGCCCAATCAGCCCCAGCATTTT.

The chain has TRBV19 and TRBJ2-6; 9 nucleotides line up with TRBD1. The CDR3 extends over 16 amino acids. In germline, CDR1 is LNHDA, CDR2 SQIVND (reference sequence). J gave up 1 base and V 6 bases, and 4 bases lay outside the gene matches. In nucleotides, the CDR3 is TGTGCCAGTAGCCGGACAGGGGAATCTGGGGCCAACGTCCTGACTTTC. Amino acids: CASSRTGESGANVLTF.

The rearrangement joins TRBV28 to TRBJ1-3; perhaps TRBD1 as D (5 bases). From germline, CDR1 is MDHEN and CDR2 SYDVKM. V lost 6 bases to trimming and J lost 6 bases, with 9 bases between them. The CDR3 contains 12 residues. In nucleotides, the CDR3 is TGTGCCAGCAGCCCAGGGATAAACACCATATATTTT. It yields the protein CASSPGINTIYF.